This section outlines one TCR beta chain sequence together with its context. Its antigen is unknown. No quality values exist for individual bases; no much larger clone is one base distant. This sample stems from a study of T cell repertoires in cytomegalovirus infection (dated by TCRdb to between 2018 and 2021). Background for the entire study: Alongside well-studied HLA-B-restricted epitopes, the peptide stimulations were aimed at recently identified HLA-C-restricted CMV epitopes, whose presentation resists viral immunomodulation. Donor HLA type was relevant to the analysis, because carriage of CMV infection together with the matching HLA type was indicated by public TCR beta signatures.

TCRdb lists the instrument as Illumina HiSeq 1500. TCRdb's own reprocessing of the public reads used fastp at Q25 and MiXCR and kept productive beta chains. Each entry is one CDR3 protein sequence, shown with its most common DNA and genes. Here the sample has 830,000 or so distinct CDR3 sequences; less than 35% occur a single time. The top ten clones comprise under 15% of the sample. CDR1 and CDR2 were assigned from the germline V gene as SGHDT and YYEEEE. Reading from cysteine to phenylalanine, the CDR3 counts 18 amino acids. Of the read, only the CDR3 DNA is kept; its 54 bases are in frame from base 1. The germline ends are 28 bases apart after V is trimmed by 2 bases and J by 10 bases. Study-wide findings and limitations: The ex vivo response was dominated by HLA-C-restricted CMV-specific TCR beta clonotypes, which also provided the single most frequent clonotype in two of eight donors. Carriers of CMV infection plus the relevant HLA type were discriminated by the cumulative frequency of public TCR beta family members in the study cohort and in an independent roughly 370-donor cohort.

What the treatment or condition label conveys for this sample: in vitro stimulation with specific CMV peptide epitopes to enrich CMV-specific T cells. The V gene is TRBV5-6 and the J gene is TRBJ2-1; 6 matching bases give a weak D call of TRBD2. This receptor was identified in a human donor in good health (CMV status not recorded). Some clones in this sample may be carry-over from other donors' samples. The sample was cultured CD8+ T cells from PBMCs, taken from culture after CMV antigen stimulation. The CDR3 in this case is CASSLYIAGSELIKEQFF. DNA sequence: TGTGCCAGCAGCTTATATATCGCGGGGTCGGAACTGATAAAGGAGCAGTTCTTC.